One sample yielded the 27 T cell receptor beta chains listed below, sequenced in a study of T cells in Graves' hyperthyroidism and ophthalmopathy. The CDR3 regions of TCR beta were amplified from RNA transcripts. With the HTBI primer set, the TCR CDR3 went through a first round of RT-PCR. TCRdb passed the multiplex PCR reads through MiXCR, listing each CDR3 protein once. The profile shows under 450,000 distinct CDR3 sequences, around 16% of them singletons. The sequencing input was blood. The receptor source for this set is a woman between 18 and 29 years old with Graves' hyperthyroidism.

In its sample, this clonotype was seen many times. The chain is built from TRBV7-6 and TRBJ1-6; TRBD1 aligns across 8 bases. CDR1 SGHVS and CDR2 FNYEAQ come from the germline V gene. Trimming at V came to 4 bases and at J to 6 bases, leaving 5 bases not matched to a gene. The CDR3 sequence is 15 residues long. The CDR3 DNA reads TGTGCCAGCAGCTCCGTCGACAGGGGTAATTCACCCCTCCACTTT. Protein sequence: CASSSVDRGNSPLHF.

This chain joins TRBV4-1 and TRBJ2-7; D is possibly TRBD1 (6 bases). Per the germline V gene, CDR1 is MGHRA and CDR2 is YSYEKL. V lost 4 bases and J lost 3, with 13 bases in between. The CDR3 consists of 14 residues. Here the CDR3 DNA reads TGCGCCAGCAGCCGACCCGGGACAATCTACGAGCAGTACTTC. Amino acids: CASSRPGTIYEQYF.

In DNA, the CDR3 is TGTGCCAGCAGTCAGACCCCCTACGAGCAGTACTTC. It codes for CASSQTPYEQYF. The V call is TRBV27, the J call TRBJ2-7; no clear D. The CDR3 is made up of 12 amino acids. Germline-derived CDR1 and CDR2 are MNHEY and SMNVEV (reference sequence). Between the trimmed V and J ends, which lost 5 bases and 2 bases, there was a span of 7 bases.

This clonotype was seen a few times. J is TRBJ2-7 and V is TRBV10-2; D is possibly TRBD1 or TRBD2 (5 bases each). The V end was cut by 0 bases, the J end by 5 bases, with 11 bases between. CDR3 length: 14 residues. The germline V gene encodes CDR1 WSHSY and CDR2 SAAADI. CDR3 in DNA: TGCGCCAGCAGTGAGTCAGGCAGGGAGCACGAGCAGTACTTC. Translation gives CASSESGREHEQYF.

This clonotype was counted at least ten times. The chain couples TRBV28 to TRBJ2-1; 8 bases agree with TRBD1. The ends lost 4 bases at V and 5 bases at J; junction bases unmatched: 7. Germline V gene lookup returns CDR1 MDHEN and CDR2 SYDVKM. The CDR3 spans 15 residues. The CDR3 sequence: CASSSSGTGNNEQFF. The CDR3 nucleotides are TGTGCCAGCAGTTCCTCCGGGACAGGTAACAATGAGCAGTTCTTC.

A few counts support this clonotype. The V and J genes are TRBV19 and TRBJ2-7, with 10 bases fitting TRBD1. J was trimmed by 0 bases and V by 8 bases; bases with no gene match: 4. This CDR3 contains 14 residues. Germline V lookup: CDR1 LNHDA, CDR2 SQIVND (reference sequence). This CDR3 reads CASSGTGDSYEQYF. The DNA for the CDR3 is TGTGCCAGTTCCGGGACAGGGGACTCCTACGAGCAGTACTTC.

This clonotype was observed at least ten times. The J gene is TRBJ2-5, the V gene TRBV28, with TRBD1 matching 7 bases. With V trimmed by 6 bases and J by 2 bases, 6 bases remained unmatched. CDR3 length: 14 residues. From germline, CDR1 is MDHEN and CDR2 SYDVKM. The CDR3 DNA sequence: TGTGCCAGCAGCACCGGGACAGTGCAAGAGACCCAGTACTTC. Residues: CASSTGTVQETQYF.

This clonotype has just a few counts. The genes are TRBV9 and TRBJ2-1; 10 nucleotides align to TRBD2. CDR3 length: 18 amino acids. Trimming removed 3 bases from V and 10 bases from J; junction bases left unmatched: 19. The germline gives CDR1 SGDLS, CDR2 YYNGEE. CDR3 bases: TGTGCCAGCAGCGCTTTCCCTCGAGGGCTAGCGGGGGAGCACGAGCAGTTCTTC. Translated, it gives CASSAFPRGLAGEHEQFF.

There are many counts of this clonotype. The rearrangement joins TRBV7-8 to TRBJ2-7; 8 bases line up with TRBD2. The junction had 4 bases not matched to a gene; V was cut back by 0 bases and J by 0 bases. Germline CDR1 and CDR2: SGHVS and FQNEAQ. The CDR3 has 16 residues. The CDR3 DNA reads as TGTGCCAGCAGCTTAGCACTAGCGGCCAGCTCCTACGAGCAGTACTTC. This sequence encodes CASSLALAASSYEQYF.

This clonotype has a count of ten or more. The chain is built from TRBV2 and TRBJ1-4, with D perhaps TRBD1 (5 bases). The CDR3 length is 17 residues. Trimming stripped 5 bases from V and 3 bases from J, with 19 bases between. Germline V CDR1 and CDR2: SNHLY, FYNNEI. CDR3 DNA: TGTGCCAGCAGTAGGACGACACCTGGGGCTGCTAATGAAAAACTGTTTTTT. It yields the protein CASSRTTPGAANEKLFF.

The chain uses TRBV24-1 and TRBJ2-2, with TRBD1 identical over 7 bases. The V segment lost 1 base and the J segment 1 base; nucleotides outside the gene matches: 5. This CDR3 has 17 amino acids. Germline V CDR1 and CDR2: KGHDR, SFDVKD. CDR3 residues: CATSDFPRTGNTGELFF. In nucleotides, the CDR3 is TGTGCCACCAGTGATTTCCCACGGACAGGGAACACCGGGGAGCTGTTTTTT.

This clonotype was detected ten times or more. The V and J genes are TRBV7-6 and TRBJ2-3; no reliable D call. The CDR3 consists of 13 residues. V dropped 5 bases and J dropped 0 bases, with 6 bases sitting between them. Germline V gives CDR1 SGHVS, CDR2 FNYEAQ. This CDR3 reads CASSLGSTDTQYF. The CDR3 DNA reads as TGTGCCAGCAGCCTAGGGAGCACAGATACGCAGTATTTT.

This clonotype was found many times. The chain couples TRBV9 to TRBJ2-1; D is undetermined. CDR3 length: 13 amino acids. V dropped 0 bases and J dropped 6 bases, with 7 bases sitting between them. CDR1 is SGDLS and CDR2 is YYNGEE in the germline V gene. The CDR3 sequence: CASSVVGLNEQFF. CDR3 DNA: TGTGCCAGCAGCGTAGTGGGTCTCAATGAGCAGTTCTTC.

This clonotype was seen repeatedly, ten times or more. The CDR3 coding sequence is TGCGCCAGCAGCCGAGGAGGCAGGGAGGTAGCTTTCTTT. Translating it yields CASSRGGREVAFF. The rearrangement joins TRBV4-1 to TRBJ1-1; D possibly corresponds to TRBD1 (5 bases). Deletions cut 4 bases from V and 10 bases from J, with 16 bases between. In germline, CDR1 is MGHRA, CDR2 YSYEKL. The CDR3 is 13 amino acids.

The chain joins TRBV13 to TRBJ2-5; no clear D. The CDR3 contains 14 residues. Trimming removed 5 bases from V and 5 bases from J, with 15 bases in between. Per the germline V gene, CDR1 is PRHDT and CDR2 is FYEKMQ (reference sequence). CDR3 nucleotide sequence: TGTGCCAGCAGCCTCCGGACGGGTCGGGAGACCCAGTACTTC. It specifies CASSLRTGRETQYF. The variable domain in full, completed from reference TRBV13 and TRBJ2-5, reads AAGVIQSPRHLIKEKRETATLKCYPIPRHDTVYWYQQGPGQDPQFLISFYEKMQSDKGSIPDRFSAQQFSDYHSELNMSSLELGDSALYFCASSLRTGRETQYFGPGTRLLVL.

The chain joins TRBV11-3 to TRBJ2-3; possibly TRBD1 for D (5 bases). The CDR3 spans 17 residues. Trimming removed 0 bases at V and 0 bases at J, with 13 bases between. Looked up from germline, CDR1 is SGHNT and CDR2 is YENEEA. For the CDR3, the DNA is TGTGCCAGCAGCTTAGATCTATGGGGCCGAAGCACAGATACGCAGTATTTT. It yields the protein CASSLDLWGRSTDTQYF.

In this sample, this clonotype turned up many times. The chain is built from TRBV11-2 and TRBJ2-7, with TRBD2 matching 8 bases. This CDR3 has 15 amino acids. After removal of 4 bases from V and 6 bases from J, the junction contained 11 bases not matched to a gene. Germline lookup yields CDR1 SGHAT and CDR2 FQNNGV. The CDR3 nucleotides read TGTGCCAGCAGCTCCCACCCCTCGGGACTAGTCGAGCAGTACTTC. Its translation: CASSSHPSGLVEQYF.

This clonotype was observed many times. The V call is TRBV7-2, the J call TRBJ2-1; D gene ambiguous. The CDR3 consists of 18 residues. V was shortened by 5 bases and J by 2 bases, with 22 bases between the two germline ends. Germline V CDR1 and CDR2: SGHTA, FQGNSA. CDR3 DNA sequence: TGTGCCAGCAGCCTCCTCCCGACTCCAGGTGGGCCCTACAATGAGCAGTTCTTC. Protein sequence: CASSLLPTPGGPYNEQFF.

The gene calls are TRBV5-1 and TRBJ2-3; maybe TRBD1 (5 bases). The CDR3 totals 15 residues. The V and J ends lost 0 bases and 1 base respectively, with 9 bases between them. Germline-derived CDR1 and CDR2 are SGHRS and YFSETQ. CDR3: CASSLEIGGTDTQYF. In nucleotides, the CDR3 is TGCGCCAGCAGCTTGGAAATAGGGGGCACAGATACGCAGTATTTT.

This clonotype was seen repeatedly, ten times or more. The CDR3 sequence is CASSPSGRGVYNEQFF. CDR3 nucleotides: TGTGCCAGCAGCCCCAGTGGGAGGGGGGTATACAATGAGCAGTTCTTC. The chain is built from TRBV11-2 and TRBJ2-1; tentative D call: TRBD2 (7 bases). The V gene's germline CDR1 is SGHAT and CDR2 FQNNGV. V shed 5 bases and J shed 4 bases, with 18 bases lying between them. This CDR3 has 16 amino acids.

Only a few counts were recorded for this clonotype. The chain carries TRBV6-1 and TRBJ2-7; D may correspond to TRBD1 or TRBD2 (5 bases each). Trimming removed 6 bases at V and 0 bases at J, with 12 bases between. Germline lookup yields CDR1 MNHNS and CDR2 SASEGT. This CDR3 has 14 residues. This CDR3 is CASRGTGSSYEQYF. Written as DNA, the CDR3 is TGTGCCAGCAGAGGGACGGGTTCCTCCTACGAGCAGTACTTC.

V is TRBV2 and J is TRBJ1-3; D gene ambiguous. V was pared by 6 bases and J by 5 bases, with 17 bases between. Germline loops: CDR1 SNHLY, CDR2 FYNNEI. The CDR3 consists of 15 residues. The DNA for the CDR3 is TGTGCCAGCAGGATTCCGGGATTACCTCGAAACACCATATATTTT. Protein product: CASRIPGLPRNTIYF. Filled out from reference TRBV2 and TRBJ1-3, the complete variable domain reads EPEVTQTPSHQVTQMGQEVILRCVPISNHLYFYWYRQILGQKVEFLVSFYNNEISEKSEIFDDQFSVERPDGSNFTLKIRSTKLEDSAMYFCASRIPGLPRNTIYFGEGSWLTVV.

This clonotype was observed many times. This chain connects TRBV12-3 or TRBV12-4 to TRBJ1-2; D ambiguous. The V gene lost 6 bases and the J gene lost 5 bases, with 22 bases spanning the gap. This CDR3 comprises 16 residues. The CDR3 nucleotides read TGTGCCAGCAGAGGCGCCCTTTCGGACGGAGCTTATGGCTACACCTTC. Its protein product is CASRGALSDGAYGYTF.

This clonotype was recorded at least ten times. The chain employs TRBV12-3 or TRBV12-4 and TRBJ2-7; 9 bases are a match to TRBD2. The trim removed 8 bases at V and 3 bases at J, leaving 5 bases unmatched. The length of the CDR3 is 13 residues. CDR3 nucleotides: TGTGCCAGCGGGGCGGGAGGGGACTACGAGCAGTACTTC. Protein product: CASGAGGDYEQYF.

This clonotype was recorded at least ten times. The chain joins TRBV7-9 to TRBJ2-5, with D unclear. Trimming stripped 8 bases from V and 1 base from J, with 17 bases between. Per the germline V gene, CDR1 is SEHNR and CDR2 is FQNEAQ (reference sequence). CDR3 length equals 15 residues. In DNA, the CDR3 is TGTGCCAGCGATCCAGGTCTGCTAACCCAAGAGACCCAGTACTTC. It is translated as CASDPGLLTQETQYF.

This clonotype was recorded many times. The V and J genes are TRBV15 and TRBJ2-7; no definite D call. CDR3 size: 15 residues. Per the germline V gene, CDR1 is LNHNV and CDR2 is YYDKDF (reference sequence). V shed 5 bases and J shed 0 bases, with 14 bases lying between them. CDR3 sequence reads: CATSPSKTLSYEQYF. The DNA for the CDR3 is TGTGCCACCAGCCCGAGTAAGACCCTCTCCTACGAGCAGTACTTC.

The CDR3 loop reads CSARDHGQGGSPLHF. In DNA form, the CDR3 reads TGCAGTGCTAGAGATCATGGACAGGGGGGTTCACCCCTCCACTTT. V is TRBV20-1 and J is TRBJ1-6; 10 bases fit TRBD1. V was clipped by 0 bases and J by 9 bases; unmatched bases: 5. Germline values: CDR1 DFQATT, CDR2 SNEGSKA (reference sequence). This CDR3 contains 15 residues.